A selection of T cell receptor beta chains follows, all from one sample in a study of blood T cell repertoires in COVID-19. The method was immunoSEQ multiplex PCR; TCRdb's version includes in-frame clones alone and lacks a portion of them. The table shows more than 70,000 clones, with around three quarters occurring only once. Sequencing input: peripheral blood. These receptor sequences come from a woman aged 70 to 79 with acute or convalescent COVID-19. CDR3s include the opening cysteine and the closing phenylalanine or tryptophan. Each record gives: V gene, J gene, D gene, clone size, CDR3 protein, CDR3 DNA. A D gene is named only where the DNA matches it firmly. The size entry is marked missing in some rows and otherwise reads once, few, many or a size class.

TRBV6-5	TRBJ1-3	TRBD1	once	CASILTGGSGNTIYF	TGTGCCAGCATTCTCACAGGGGGCTCTGGAAACACCATATATTTT
TRBV28	TRBJ1-1	-	-	CASSWDKSGNTEAFF	TGTGCCAGCAGTTGGGACAAATCCGGGAACACTGAAGCTTTCTTT
TRBV3-1/TRBV3-2	TRBJ2-3	TRBD2	-	CASSQGTSGVGDTQYF	TGTGCCAGCAGTCAGGGGACTAGCGGGGTAGGAGATACGCAGTATTTT
TRBV6-1	TRBJ2-3	-	-	CASSEPLFADTQYF	TGTGCCAGCAGTGAACCCCTATTTGCAGATACGCAGTATTTT
TRBV10-3	TRBJ2-5	TRBD1	-	CAISETGGETQYF	TGTGCCATCAGCGAGACAGGGGGGGAGACCCAGTACTTC
TRBV6-2/TRBV6-3	TRBJ2-3	-	-	CASSYPQGRGVSTDTQYF	TGTGCCAGCAGTTACCCCCAAGGGCGGGGCGTCAGCACAGATACGCAGTATTTT
TRBV6-5	TRBJ2-1	TRBD2	-	CASSTSGRAGNEQFF	TGTGCCAGCAGCACTAGCGGGAGGGCCGGAAATGAGCAGTTCTTC
TRBV6-4	TRBJ1-1	-	few	CASSDPYTEAFF	TGTGCCAGCAGTGATCCGTACACTGAAGCTTTCTTT
TRBV7-2	TRBJ1-4	-	few	CASSLPGRVGEKLFF	TGTGCCAGCAGCTTACCCGGCAGGGTGGGTGAAAAACTGTTTTTT
TRBV5-4	TRBJ2-7	-	-	CASSLAAGYEQYF	TGTGCCAGCAGCTTGGCGGCAGGGTATGAGCAGTACTTC
TRBV27	TRBJ1-5	-	-	CASSLLGENQPQHF	TGTGCCAGCAGTTTATTAGGGGAAAATCAGCCCCAGCATTTT
TRBV2	TRBJ2-6	-	-	CASSERRVGANVLTF	TGTGCCAGCAGTGAACGGAGGGTCGGGGCCAACGTCCTGACTTTC
TRBV11-2	TRBJ1-1	-	-	CASSLGLDLEAFF	TGTGCCAGCAGCTTAGGGCTAGATTTGGAAGCTTTCTTT
TRBV5-1	TRBJ2-2	TRBD1	-	CASSQRQGPGELFF	TGCGCCAGCAGTCAGCGACAGGGACCCGGGGAGCTGTTTTTT
TRBV7-3	TRBJ1-2	-	-	CASSPKALPYGYTF	TGTGCCAGCAGCCCTAAAGCCCTTCCCTATGGCTACACCTTC
TRBV6-2/TRBV6-3	TRBJ1-5	TRBD1	few	CASSLDRTNQPQHF	TGTGCCAGCAGTCTGGACAGGACAAATCAGCCCCAGCATTTT
TRBV6-2/TRBV6-3	TRBJ1-1	-	-	CASSYWGGFTEAFF	TGTGCCAGCAGTTACTGGGGGGGATTCACTGAAGCTTTCTTT
TRBV28	TRBJ2-1	-	-	CASSPAGYNEQFF	TGTGCCAGCAGCCCTGCGGGGTACAATGAGCAGTTCTTC
TRBV10-1	TRBJ2-7	-	once	CASRCCRASSYEQYF	TGCGCCAGCAGATGTTGCAGGGCGAGCTCCTACGAGCAGTACTTC
TRBV28	TRBJ2-2	-	few	CASSSPLFAGRTGELFF	TGTGCCAGCAGTTCACCCCTATTTGCGGGACGGACCGGGGAGCTGTTTTTT
TRBV27	TRBJ1-6	TRBD1	-	CASSFARGRSPLHF	TGTGCCAGCAGTTTTGCTAGGGGGCGATCACCCCTCCACTTT
TRBV7-2	TRBJ1-1	-	-	CASSLGGVEAFF	TGTGCCAGCAGCTTAGGAGGAGTTGAAGCTTTCTTT
TRBV30	TRBJ2-2	TRBD2	-	CAWTSSGFNTGELFF	TGTGCCTGGACATCTAGCGGTTTTAACACCGGGGAGCTGTTTTTT
TRBV18	TRBJ2-1	TRBD2	-	CASSPTGGGEQFF	TGTGCCAGCTCACCGACCGGGGGGGGTGAGCAGTTCTTC
TRBV28	TRBJ1-5	-	-	CASFTGWGEPQHF	TGTGCCAGCTTTACAGGTTGGGGGGAGCCCCAGCATTTT
TRBV28	TRBJ2-1	TRBD2	once	CASSFAGGRVNEQFF	TGTGCCAGCAGTTTCGCGGGAGGGCGCGTTAATGAGCAGTTCTTC
TRBV7-8	TRBJ1-4	-	-	CASSLVPGATNEKLFF	TGTGCCAGCAGCTTAGTTCCAGGGGCAACTAATGAAAAACTGTTTTTT
TRBV3-1/TRBV3-2	TRBJ2-7	-	-	CASSPAFTSSYEQYF	TGTGCCAGCAGCCCTGCTTTTACGAGCTCCTACGAGCAGTACTTC
TRBV3-1/TRBV3-2	TRBJ2-5	TRBD1	-	CASSQDQGAGETQYF	TGTGCCAGCAGCCAAGATCAGGGGGCTGGGGAGACCCAGTACTTC
TRBV12-3/TRBV12-4	TRBJ2-1	-	-	CASSRIGPQFF	TGTGCCAGCAGTCGTATTGGCCCACAGTTCTTC
TRBV15	TRBJ1-5	-	once	CATSRDRGGAQHF	TGTGCCACCAGCAGAGATCGGGGGGGAGCCCAGCATTTT
TRBV5-4	TRBJ1-1	-	few	CASGKGVVNTEAFF	TGTGCCAGCGGTAAGGGGGTGGTGAACACTGAAGCTTTCTTT
TRBV29-1	TRBJ2-7	TRBD1	-	CSVAPGQGSYEQYF	TGCAGCGTCGCTCCGGGACAGGGGTCCTACGAGCAGTACTTC
TRBV6-2/TRBV6-3	TRBJ1-2	TRBD1	-	CASSYPTGGAYGYTF	TGTGCCAGCAGTTACCCGACAGGGGGAGCCTATGGCTACACCTTC
TRBV9	TRBJ2-3	-	few	CASSLGALGTDTQYF	TGTGCCAGCAGCCTCGGAGCCCTAGGTACAGATACGCAGTATTTT
TRBV5-6	TRBJ1-3	-	-	CASSLPIQGNTIYF	TGTGCCAGCAGCTTGCCAATACAGGGAAACACCATATATTTT
TRBV4-3	TRBJ2-5	-	-	CASSPRLQETQYF	TGCGCCAGCAGCCCGAGGCTTCAAGAGACCCAGTACTTC
TRBV28	TRBJ2-2	TRBD2	-	CASRDLAGNTGELFF	TGTGCCAGCAGAGACCTAGCGGGAAACACCGGGGAGCTGTTTTTT
TRBV7-3	TRBJ1-1	TRBD1	-	CASSLMGQANTEAFF	TGTGCCAGCAGCTTAATGGGACAGGCGAACACTGAAGCTTTCTTT
TRBV3-1/TRBV3-2	TRBJ2-7	-	-	CASSHNRGGSSPIAEQYF	TGTGCCAGCAGCCACAACAGAGGGGGATCTAGTCCGATCGCCGAGCAGTACTTC
TRBV5-1	TRBJ2-7	TRBD1	-	CASSRTVLGTGFSYEQYF	TGCGCCAGCAGCCGAACGGTCTTAGGGACAGGGTTTAGCTACGAGCAGTACTTC
TRBV2	TRBJ2-1	-	-	CASSDWRQRDEQFF	TGTGCCAGCAGTGATTGGAGACAGCGCGATGAGCAGTTCTTC
TRBV18	TRBJ1-6	TRBD1	few	CASSPGTGLYSPLHF	TGTGCCAGCTCTCCCGGGACAGGCTTATATTCACCCCTCCACTTT
TRBV9	TRBJ1-2	TRBD1	-	CASSTGTGVYGYTF	TGTGCCAGCAGCACAGGGACAGGCGTCTATGGCTACACCTTC
TRBV11-3	TRBJ2-3	TRBD2	few	CASSLGRGGADTQYF	TGTGCCAGCAGCTTGGGGCGCGGGGGTGCAGATACGCAGTATTTT
TRBV4-3	TRBJ1-6	-	-	CASSQEQIPYNSPLHF	TGCGCCAGCAGCCAAGAACAGATCCCCTATAATTCACCCCTCCACTTT
TRBV7-3	TRBJ2-1	TRBD2	-	CASSVRGGAGNEQFF	TGCGCCAGCAGCGTTCGCGGGGGGGCGGGTAATGAGCAGTTCTTC